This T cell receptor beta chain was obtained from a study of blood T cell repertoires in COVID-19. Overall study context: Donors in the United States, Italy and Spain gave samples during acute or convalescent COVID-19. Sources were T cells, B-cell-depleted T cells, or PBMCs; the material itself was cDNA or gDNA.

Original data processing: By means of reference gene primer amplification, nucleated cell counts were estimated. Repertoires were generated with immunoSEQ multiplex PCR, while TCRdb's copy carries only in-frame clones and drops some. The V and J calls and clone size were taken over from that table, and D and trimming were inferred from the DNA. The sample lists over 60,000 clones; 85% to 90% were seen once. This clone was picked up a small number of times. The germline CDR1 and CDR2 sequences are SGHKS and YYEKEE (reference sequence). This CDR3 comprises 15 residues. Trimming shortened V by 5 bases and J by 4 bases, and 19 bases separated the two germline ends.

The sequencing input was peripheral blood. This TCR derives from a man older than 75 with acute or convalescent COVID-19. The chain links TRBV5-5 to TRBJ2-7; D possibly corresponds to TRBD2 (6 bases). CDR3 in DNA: TGTGCCAGCAGTTCCCGGAGGGGATCCTATTACGAGCAGTACTTC. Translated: CASSSRRGSYYEQYF.